This TCR beta chain was recovered during a study of PD-L1 blockade in urothelial cancer. Background on the study: At 3 weeks (second dose) and 6 weeks after starting treatment, blood was analyzed.

Each PCR contained spiked-in synthetic TCR analog templates. TCRdb keeps only in-frame clones here, not all; method: immunoSEQ multiplex PCR. The sample shows about 82,000 clones, more than 90% of them seen only once. The CDR3 sequence is 13 residues long. Trimming took off 8 bases at V and 7 bases at J, with 15 bases between the two ends. Germline V gives CDR1 MNHNY, CDR2 SVGAGI (reference sequence). As for this clone: Its cognate antigen is unknown.

The study, taken as a whole, reports: Pretreatment TCR clonality in blood under the median foretold superior survival.

The chain couples TRBV6-6 to TRBJ1-5; D is uncertain. Sequenced material: PBMCs, taken around atezolizumab (anti-PD-L1) treatment. The TCR was taken from a man in his 60s with urothelial cancer. The CDR3 reads CASGLGGIQPQHF. The CDR3 bases are TGTGCCAGCGGACTGGGAGGGATCCAGCCCCAGCATTTT.